Listed below are T cell receptor beta chains from one sample, sequenced in a study of blood T cell repertoires in COVID-19. Data came from immunoSEQ multiplex PCR; TCRdb stores just in-frame clones and leaves some out. This table holds around 100,000 clones, 90% found once. Sequencing was done on a sample of peripheral blood. The receptors shown here come from a man aged 45-65 years with acute or convalescent COVID-19. Each CDR3 is given with its conserved first and last residue. Fields, in order: D gene, clone size, J gene, V gene, CDR3 protein, CDR3 DNA. The D gene is left open where the match is weak. Clone size is given for some rows only: seen once, a few or many times, or a class if the clone is expanded.

TRBD1 . TRBJ1-4 TRBV7-9 CATINQGAATNEKLFF TGTGCCACAATAAACCAGGGGGCAGCAACTAATGAAAAACTGTTTTTT
TRBD1 . TRBJ2-4 TRBV6-6 CASTGQGALAKNIQYF TGTGCCAGCACCGGACAGGGGGCCCTAGCCAAAAACATTCAGTACTTC
TRBD1 . TRBJ1-5 TRBV30 CAWRTGGGHQPQHF TGTGCCTGGCGGACAGGTGGTGGACATCAGCCCCAGCATTTT
TRBD2 . TRBJ2-1 TRBV6-5 CASSYSRGSGNEQFF TGTGCCAGCAGTTACTCTCGCGGGAGTGGGAATGAGCAGTTCTTC
TRBD1 . TRBJ1-4 TRBV19 CASSRRTGGEEKLFF TGTGCCAGTAGTAGAAGGACAGGGGGCGAAGAAAAACTGTTTTTT
TRBD1 . TRBJ1-1 TRBV5-6 CASKGSDRMNTEAFF TGTGCCAGCAAGGGGTCGGACAGGATGAACACTGAAGCTTTCTTT
TRBD1 once TRBJ2-7 TRBV14 CASSQGFRGQGALREQYF TGTGCCAGCAGCCAAGGGTTCCGAGGACAGGGGGCTTTGAGGGAGCAGTACTTC
TRBD2 . TRBJ2-1 TRBV11-3 CASSGRTSGYNEQFF TGTGCCAGCAGCGGCCGGACTAGCGGCTACAATGAGCAGTTCTTC
. . TRBJ1-1 TRBV7-2 CASSLLSLMNTEAFF TGTGCCAGCAGCTTACTCAGTCTCATGAACACTGAAGCTTTCTTT
TRBD1 . TRBJ1-2 TRBV7-9 CASSFIGQGAPGYTF TGTGCCAGCAGTTTCATTGGACAGGGGGCGCCGGGCTACACCTTC
TRBD2 . TRBJ2-7 TRBV6-5 CASRYSGRGVYEQYF TGTGCCAGCAGGTATAGCGGGAGAGGGGTCTACGAGCAGTACTTC
TRBD1 . TRBJ1-2 TRBV5-1 CASSPRGQGSFGYTF TGCGCCAGCAGCCCCCGGGGACAGGGATCCTTCGGCTACACCTTC
. . TRBJ2-5 TRBV7-8 CASSLRRREETQYF TGTGCCAGCAGCTTACGCCGGAGAGAAGAGACCCAGTACTTC
. . TRBJ1-4 TRBV24-1 CATGPGREGATNEKLFF TGTGCCACCGGGCCGGGCAGGGAGGGGGCAACTAATGAAAAACTGTTTTTT
TRBD2 . TRBJ2-2 TRBV14 CASSPMREGLTGELFF TGTGCCAGCAGCCCGATGCGGGAGGGCCTCACCGGGGAGCTGTTTTTT
TRBD2 . TRBJ2-3 TRBV15 CATSISGVTDTQYF TGTGCCACCAGCATTAGCGGGGTCACAGATACGCAGTATTTT
. . TRBJ2-7 TRBV5-6 CASSPPSGPSYEQYF TGTGCCAGCAGCCCCCCCAGCGGCCCCTCCTACGAGCAGTACTTC
. . TRBJ2-3 TRBV5-1 CASSRETRSADTQYF TGCGCCAGCAGCCGCGAAACTAGAAGCGCAGATACGCAGTATTTT
TRBD1 . TRBJ2-2 TRBV24-1 CATSDVGGQGAGTGELFF TGTGCCACCAGTGACGTCGGGGGACAGGGGGCGGGTACCGGGGAGCTGTTTTTT
TRBD2 . TRBJ2-7 TRBV7-7 CASSRDGDYYEQYF TGTGCCAGCAGCCGGGACGGGGACTACTACGAGCAGTACTTC
. . TRBJ2-7 TRBV6-5 CASSYSGAYYEQYF TGTGCCAGCAGTTATTCAGGGGCGTACTACGAGCAGTACTTC
. . TRBJ2-1 TRBV9 CASSVEREDNEQFF TGTGCCAGCAGCGTAGAGAGGGAGGACAATGAGCAGTTCTTC
TRBD1 . TRBJ1-6 TRBV6-5 CASRSDRDSPLHF TGTGCCAGCAGGAGCGACAGGGATTCACCCCTCCACTTT
. . TRBJ2-3 TRBV19 CASGSGSTADTQYF TGTGCCAGTGGGTCGGGATCAACTGCCGATACGCAGTATTTT
. once TRBJ2-3 TRBV27 CASSLGSGSTDTQYF TGTGCCAGCAGTCTAGGATCGGGGTCGACAGATACGCAGTATTTT
. . TRBJ2-5 TRBV5-1 CASSFAIGGQETQYF TGCGCCAGCAGCTTCGCCATTGGCGGCCAAGAGACCCAGTACTTC
TRBD1 . TRBJ2-1 TRBV15 CATRETGTGSNEQFF TGTGCCACCAGGGAAACCGGGACAGGGTCCAATGAGCAGTTCTTC
TRBD1 . TRBJ2-5 TRBV27 CASSRRQGLETQYF TGTGCCAGCAGCCGGCGACAGGGTCTAGAGACCCAGTACTTC
. . TRBJ1-2 TRBV5-1 CASSFDRSDYGYTF TGCGCCAGCAGCTTTGACAGGTCGGACTATGGCTACACCTTC
TRBD1 once TRBJ2-7 TRBV27 CASSLSLGQGTNEQYF TGTGCCAGCAGTTTATCGTTGGGACAGGGGACCAACGAGCAGTACTTC
. . TRBJ1-2 TRBV19 CASSIEGRGSTGYTF TGTGCCAGTAGTATTGAAGGACGGGGTAGTACTGGCTACACCTTC
. . TRBJ2-7 TRBV11-3 CASSMRLTSYEQYF TGTGCCAGCAGCATGAGGCTAACCTCCTACGAGCAGTACTTC
. . TRBJ1-6 TRBV12-3/TRBV12-4 CASSLGALPLHF TGTGCCAGCAGTTTAGGGGCACTACCCCTCCACTTT
. few TRBJ2-7 TRBV11-2 CASSLGQNYEQYF TGTGCCAGCAGCCTCGGACAGAACTACGAGCAGTACTTC
TRBD2 . TRBJ2-7 TRBV3-1/TRBV3-2 CASSQGRTSASYEQYF TGTGCCAGCAGCCAAGGACGGACTAGCGCATCCTACGAGCAGTACTTC
TRBD1 few TRBJ1-2 TRBV2 CASRAFRTGWAYGYTF TGTGCCAGCAGGGCTTTTCGGACAGGATGGGCCTATGGCTACACCTTC
. . TRBJ1-1 TRBV9 CASSVGDGGTEAFF TGTGCCAGCAGCGTAGGGGATGGAGGCACTGAAGCTTTCTTT
. . TRBJ1-2 TRBV30 CAWSVQGDGYTF TGTGCCTGGAGTGTCCAAGGGGATGGCTACACCTTC
. . TRBJ2-5 TRBV5-4 CASSLASGQETQYF TGTGCCAGCAGCTTGGCGTCAGGGCAAGAGACCCAGTACTTC
TRBD1 . TRBJ2-1 TRBV19 CASSTRTGNSYNEQFF TGTGCCAGTAGTACCCGGACAGGGAACTCCTACAATGAGCAGTTCTTC
TRBD1 few TRBJ1-5 TRBV6-5 CASSYTGGEPQHF TGTGCCAGCAGTTACACAGGGGGGGAGCCCCAGCATTTT
. once TRBJ1-6 TRBV7-2 CASSLNTGGLSPLHF TGTGCCAGCAGCTTAAATACGGGAGGGCTGTCACCCCTCCACTTT
. . TRBJ1-1 TRBV24-1 CATSARGPRERAFF TGTGCCACCAGTGCCCGGGGACCTCGGGAGAGAGCTTTCTTT
. once TRBJ1-6 TRBV15 CATRQGWMYSPLHF TGTGCCACCAGACAGGGCTGGATGTATTCACCCCTCCACTTT
. . TRBJ1-2 TRBV5-1 CASSFAGSGYTF TGCGCCAGCAGCTTTGCGGGGAGCGGCTACACCTTC
. . TRBJ1-3 TRBV5-1 CASSRSGTSSGNTIYF TGCGCCAGCAGCAGATCCGGGACATCCTCTGGAAACACCATATATTTT
TRBD2 . TRBJ2-7 TRBV11-1 CASSLGTSGPYEQYF TGTGCCAGCAGCCTCGGGACTAGCGGTCCCTACGAGCAGTACTTC
TRBD2 . TRBJ2-7 TRBV18 CASSPGSRGGAVSYEQYF TGTGCCAGCTCACCAGGATCACGGGGGGGAGCGGTCTCCTACGAGCAGTACTTC
. . TRBJ2-1 TRBV7-2 CASSLSGPGWQFF TGTGCCAGCAGCTTAAGCGGCCCGGGTTGGCAGTTCTTC
. . TRBJ1-1 TRBV6-5 CASSRSGGEAFF TGTGCCAGCAGTCGGTCGGGGGGAGAAGCTTTCTTT
TRBD2 once TRBJ2-1 TRBV9 CASGRLAGVPGDEQFF TGTGCCAGCGGTAGACTAGCGGGAGTCCCAGGGGATGAGCAGTTCTTC
TRBD2 . TRBJ2-3 TRBV9 CASSVVAGEPNTQYF TGTGCCAGCAGCGTAGTTGCGGGAGAGCCCAATACGCAGTATTTT
TRBD2 . TRBJ2-1 TRBV3-1/TRBV3-2 CASSQAGTSGPNEQFF TGTGCCAGCAGCCAGGCCGGGACTAGCGGCCCTAATGAGCAGTTCTTC
TRBD2 . TRBJ2-2 TRBV30 CAFRGSGELFF TGTGCCTTTCGCGGGAGCGGGGAGCTGTTTTTT
. . TRBJ2-1 TRBV4-1 CASSPNPRLVLYNEQFF TGCGCCAGCAGCCCGAACCCCAGACTAGTCCTCTACAATGAGCAGTTCTTC
. . TRBJ2-3 TRBV4-3 CASSQDGGAGDTQYF TGCGCCAGCAGCCAAGACGGGGGAGCGGGAGATACGCAGTATTTT
. . TRBJ2-1 TRBV21-1 CASSRLTQSGSVEQFF TGTGCCAGCAGCAGGCTGACGCAGTCTGGGAGCGTTGAGCAGTTCTTC
. . TRBJ2-7 TRBV2 CASSVGALSYEQYF TGTGCCAGCAGTGTGGGGGCCCTCTCCTACGAGCAGTACTTC